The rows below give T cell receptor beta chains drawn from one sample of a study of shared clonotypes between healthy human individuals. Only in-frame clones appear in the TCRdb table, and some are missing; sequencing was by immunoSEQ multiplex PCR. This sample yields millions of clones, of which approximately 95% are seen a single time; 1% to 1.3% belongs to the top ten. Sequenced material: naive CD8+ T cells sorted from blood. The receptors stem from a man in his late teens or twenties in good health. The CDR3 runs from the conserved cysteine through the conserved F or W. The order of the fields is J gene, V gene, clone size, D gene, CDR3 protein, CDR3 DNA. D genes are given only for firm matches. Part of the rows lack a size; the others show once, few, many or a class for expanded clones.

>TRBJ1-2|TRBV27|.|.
CASSLQGNGYTF
TGTGCCAGCAGTCTCCAGGGGAATGGCTACACCTTC
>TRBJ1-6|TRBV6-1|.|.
CASRERADYNSPLHF
TGTGCCAGCAGAGAGAGGGCGGATTATAATTCACCCCTCCACTTT
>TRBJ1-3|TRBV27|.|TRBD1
CASSTGGPTNTIYF
TGTGCCAGCAGTACAGGGGGCCCTACAAACACCATATATTTT
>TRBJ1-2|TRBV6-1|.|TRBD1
CASSEALWDRTFYGYTF
TGTGCCAGCAGTGAAGCGCTTTGGGACAGAACCTTCTATGGCTACACCTTC
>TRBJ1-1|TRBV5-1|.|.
CASSLRRDGYLNTEAFF
TGCGCCAGCAGCTTGCGCCGGGATGGTTACTTGAACACTGAAGCTTTCTTT
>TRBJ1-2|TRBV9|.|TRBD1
CASKGQGVGYTF
TGTGCCAGCAAGGGACAGGGGGTTGGCTACACCTTC
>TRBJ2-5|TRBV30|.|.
CAWSVGAGKETQYF
TGTGCCTGGAGTGTAGGGGCAGGCAAAGAGACCCAGTACTTC
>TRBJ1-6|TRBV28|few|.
CASSLLQAYNSPLHF
TGTGCCAGCAGTTTACTACAGGCGTATAATTCACCCCTCCACTTT
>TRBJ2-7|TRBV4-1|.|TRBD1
CASSPGQGPGEQYF
TGCGCCAGCAGCCCCGGACAGGGCCCCGGGGAGCAGTACTTC
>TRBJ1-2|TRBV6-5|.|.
CASSLTDENYGYTF
TGTGCCAGCAGCTTGACAGACGAAAACTATGGCTACACCTTC
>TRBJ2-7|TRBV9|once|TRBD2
CASSVGSGGTYEQYF
TGTGCCAGCAGCGTAGGTAGCGGGGGTACCTACGAGCAGTACTTC
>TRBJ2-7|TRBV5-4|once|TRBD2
CASSSSGTSVYEQYF
TGTGCCAGCAGCTCCTCCGGGACTAGTGTCTACGAGCAGTACTTC